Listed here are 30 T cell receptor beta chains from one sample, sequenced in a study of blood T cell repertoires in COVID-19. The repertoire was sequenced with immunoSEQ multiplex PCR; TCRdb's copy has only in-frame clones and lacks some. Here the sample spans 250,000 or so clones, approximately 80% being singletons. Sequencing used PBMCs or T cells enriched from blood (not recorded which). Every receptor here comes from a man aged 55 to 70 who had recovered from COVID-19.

This CDR3 is CASSPDGGASAFF. The CDR3 DNA sequence: TGTGCCAGCAGCCCCGACGGGGGGGCGTCGGCTTTCTTT. J is TRBJ1-1 and V is TRBV7-2; D perhaps matches TRBD1 (6 bases). The CDR3 loop spans 13 amino acids. Germline V CDR1 and CDR2: SGHTA, FQGNSA. Trimming stripped 5 bases from V and 11 bases from J, with 18 bases between. The full variable domain, completed using reference TRBV7-2 and TRBJ1-1, is GAGVSQSPSNKVTEKGKDVELRCDPISGHTALYWYRQSLGQGLEFLIYFQGNSAPDKSGLPSDRFSAERTGGSVSTLTIQRTQQEDSAVYLCASSPDGGASAFFGQGTRLTVV.

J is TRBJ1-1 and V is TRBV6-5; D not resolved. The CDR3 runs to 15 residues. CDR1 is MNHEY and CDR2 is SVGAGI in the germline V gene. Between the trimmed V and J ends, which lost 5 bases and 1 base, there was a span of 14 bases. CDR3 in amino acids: CASSPRPGGNTEAFF. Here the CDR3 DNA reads TGTGCCAGCAGTCCACGACCGGGAGGGAACACTGAAGCTTTCTTT.

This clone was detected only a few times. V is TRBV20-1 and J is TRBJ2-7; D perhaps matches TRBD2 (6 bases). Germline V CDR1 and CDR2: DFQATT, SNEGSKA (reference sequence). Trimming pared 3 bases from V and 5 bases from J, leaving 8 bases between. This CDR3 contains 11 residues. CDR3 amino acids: CSARRGHEQYF. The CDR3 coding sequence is TGCAGTGCTAGGCGGGGCCACGAGCAGTACTTC.

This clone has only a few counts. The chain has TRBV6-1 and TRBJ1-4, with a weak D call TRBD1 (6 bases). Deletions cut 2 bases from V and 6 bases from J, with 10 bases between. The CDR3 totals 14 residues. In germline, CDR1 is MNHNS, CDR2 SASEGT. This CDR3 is CASSETRGDEKLFF. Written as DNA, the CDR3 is TGTGCCAGCAGTGAAACCAGGGGTGATGAAAAACTGTTTTTT.

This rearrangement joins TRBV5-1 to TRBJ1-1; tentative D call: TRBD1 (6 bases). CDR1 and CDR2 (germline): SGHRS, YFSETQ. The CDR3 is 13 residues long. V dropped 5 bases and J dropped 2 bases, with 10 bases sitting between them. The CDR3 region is CASRTGPNTEAFF. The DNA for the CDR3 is TGCGCCAGCAGGACAGGACCCAACACTGAAGCTTTCTTT. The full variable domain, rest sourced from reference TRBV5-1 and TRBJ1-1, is KAGVTQTPRYLIKTRGQQVTLSCSPISGHRSVSWYQQTPGQGLQFLFEYFSETQRNKGNFPGRFSGRQFSNSRSEMNVSTLELGDSALYLCASRTGPNTEAFFGQGTRLTVV.

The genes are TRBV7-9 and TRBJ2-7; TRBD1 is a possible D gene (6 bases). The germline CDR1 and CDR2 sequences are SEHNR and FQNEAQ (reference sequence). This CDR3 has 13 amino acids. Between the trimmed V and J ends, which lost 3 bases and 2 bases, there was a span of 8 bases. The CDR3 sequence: CASSFTGPYEQYF. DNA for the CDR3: TGTGCCAGCAGCTTTACAGGGCCCTACGAGCAGTACTTC.

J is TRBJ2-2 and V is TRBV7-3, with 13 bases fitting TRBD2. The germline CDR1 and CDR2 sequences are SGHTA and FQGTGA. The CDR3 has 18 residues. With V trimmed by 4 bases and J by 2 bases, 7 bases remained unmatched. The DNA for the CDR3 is TGTGCCAGCAGCTCGGGACTAGCGGGGAAAGAAAACACCGGGGAGCTGTTTTTT. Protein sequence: CASSSGLAGKENTGELFF.

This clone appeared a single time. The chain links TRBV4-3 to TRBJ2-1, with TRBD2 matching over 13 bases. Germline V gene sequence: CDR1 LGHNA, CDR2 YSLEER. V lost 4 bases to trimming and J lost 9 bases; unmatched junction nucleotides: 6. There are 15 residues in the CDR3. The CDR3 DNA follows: TGCGCCAGCAGCCCTACTAGCGGGGGGGCGGGTGAGCAGTTCTTC. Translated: CASSPTSGGAGEQFF.

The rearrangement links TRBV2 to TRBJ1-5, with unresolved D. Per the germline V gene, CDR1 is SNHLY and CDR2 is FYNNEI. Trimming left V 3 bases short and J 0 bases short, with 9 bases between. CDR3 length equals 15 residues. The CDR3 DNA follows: TGTGCCAGCAGTGACAGAAGTCCTAGCAATCAGCCCCAGCATTTT. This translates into CASSDRSPSNQPQHF.

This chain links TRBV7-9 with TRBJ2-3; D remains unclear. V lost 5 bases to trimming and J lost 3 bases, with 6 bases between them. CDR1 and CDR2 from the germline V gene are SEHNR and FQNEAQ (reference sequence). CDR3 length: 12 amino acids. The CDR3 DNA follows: TGTGCCAGCAGCCTTGAGACAGATACGCAGTATTTT. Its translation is CASSLETDTQYF.

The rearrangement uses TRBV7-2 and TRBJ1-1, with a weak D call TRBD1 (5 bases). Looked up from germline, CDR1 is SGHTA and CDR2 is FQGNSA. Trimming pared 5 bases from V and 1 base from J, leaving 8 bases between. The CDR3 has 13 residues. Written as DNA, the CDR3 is TGTGCCAGCAGCCGCGGGGGGAACACTGAAGCTTTCTTT. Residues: CASSRGGNTEAFF.

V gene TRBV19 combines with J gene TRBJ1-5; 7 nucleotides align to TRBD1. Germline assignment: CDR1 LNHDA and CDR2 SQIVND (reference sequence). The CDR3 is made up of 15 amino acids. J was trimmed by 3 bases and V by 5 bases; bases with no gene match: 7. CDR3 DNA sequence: TGTGCCAGTAGTCCGGGGACAGCTTACAATCAGCCCCAGCATTTT. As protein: CASSPGTAYNQPQHF.

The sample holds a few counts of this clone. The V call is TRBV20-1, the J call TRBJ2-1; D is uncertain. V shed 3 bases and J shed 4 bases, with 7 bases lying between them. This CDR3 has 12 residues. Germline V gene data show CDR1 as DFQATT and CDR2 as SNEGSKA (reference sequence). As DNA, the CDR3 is TGCAGTGCTAGTTTCAGGTACAATGAGCAGTTCTTC. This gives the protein CSASFRYNEQFF.

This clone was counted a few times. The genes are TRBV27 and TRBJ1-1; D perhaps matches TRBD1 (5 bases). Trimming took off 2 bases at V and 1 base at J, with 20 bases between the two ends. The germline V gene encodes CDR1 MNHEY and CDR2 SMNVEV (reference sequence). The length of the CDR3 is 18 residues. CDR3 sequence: CASSLSGGKRTTNTEAFF. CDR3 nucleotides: TGTGCCAGCAGTTTAAGTGGGGGGAAGCGGACAACGAACACTGAAGCTTTCTTT.

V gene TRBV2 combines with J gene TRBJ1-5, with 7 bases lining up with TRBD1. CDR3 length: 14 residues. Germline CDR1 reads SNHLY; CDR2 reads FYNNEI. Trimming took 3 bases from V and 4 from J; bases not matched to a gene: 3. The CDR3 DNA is TGTGCCAGCAGTGATTCGGGACAGAATCAGCCCCAGCATTTT. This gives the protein CASSDSGQNQPQHF.

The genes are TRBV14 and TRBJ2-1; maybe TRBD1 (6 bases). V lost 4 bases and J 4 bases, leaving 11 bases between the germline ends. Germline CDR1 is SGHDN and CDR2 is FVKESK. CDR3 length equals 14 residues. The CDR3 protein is CASSPLDRYNEQFF. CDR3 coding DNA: TGTGCCAGCAGCCCCCTAGACAGGTACAATGAGCAGTTCTTC.

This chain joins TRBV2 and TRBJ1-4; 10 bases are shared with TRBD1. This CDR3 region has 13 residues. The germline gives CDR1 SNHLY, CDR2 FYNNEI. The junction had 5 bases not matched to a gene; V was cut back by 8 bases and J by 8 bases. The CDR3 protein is CASGGQGDEKLFF. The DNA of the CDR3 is TGTGCCAGCGGCGGACAGGGGGACGAAAAACTGTTTTTT.

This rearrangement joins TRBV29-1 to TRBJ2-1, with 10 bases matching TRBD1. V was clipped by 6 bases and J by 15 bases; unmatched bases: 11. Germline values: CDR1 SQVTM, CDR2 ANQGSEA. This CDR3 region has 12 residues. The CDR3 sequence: CSVTGTGVQGFF. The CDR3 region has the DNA TGCAGCGTCACCGGGACAGGGGTCCAGGGGTTCTTC.

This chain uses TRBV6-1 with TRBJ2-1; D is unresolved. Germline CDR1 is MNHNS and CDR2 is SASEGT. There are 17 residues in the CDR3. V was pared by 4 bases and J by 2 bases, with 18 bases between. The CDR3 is CASSALESAHPYNEQFF. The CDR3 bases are TGTGCCAGCAGTGCGCTGGAGTCAGCCCACCCCTACAATGAGCAGTTCTTC.

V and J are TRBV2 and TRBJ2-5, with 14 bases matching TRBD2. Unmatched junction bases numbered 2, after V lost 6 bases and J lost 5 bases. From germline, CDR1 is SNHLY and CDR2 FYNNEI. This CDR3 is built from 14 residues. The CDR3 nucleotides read TGTGCCAGCAGGACTAGCGGGGGGGCGGAGACCCAGTACTTC. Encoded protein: CASRTSGGAETQYF.

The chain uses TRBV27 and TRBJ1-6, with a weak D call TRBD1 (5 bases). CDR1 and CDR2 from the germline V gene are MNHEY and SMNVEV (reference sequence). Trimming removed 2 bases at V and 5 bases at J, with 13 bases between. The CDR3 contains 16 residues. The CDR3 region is CASSLRSGGNNSPLHF. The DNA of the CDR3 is TGTGCCAGCAGTTTACGTTCCGGGGGGAATAATTCACCCCTCCACTTT.

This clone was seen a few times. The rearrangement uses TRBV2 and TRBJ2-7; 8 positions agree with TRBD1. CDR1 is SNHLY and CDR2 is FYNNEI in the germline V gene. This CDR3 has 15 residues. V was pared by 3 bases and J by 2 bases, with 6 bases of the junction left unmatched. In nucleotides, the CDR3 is TGTGCCAGCAGTGAGGTGCCACAGGGGGCCTACGAGCAGTACTTC. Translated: CASSEVPQGAYEQYF.

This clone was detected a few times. The CDR3 here is CASSLEASGGANEQFF. The CDR3 DNA sequence: TGCGCCAGCAGCTTGGAGGCTAGCGGGGGGGCTAATGAGCAGTTCTTC. The chain combines TRBV5-1 with TRBJ2-1; 12 bases line up with TRBD2. Germline CDR1 is SGHRS and CDR2 is YFSETQ. The J segment lost 7 bases and the V segment lost 0 bases, leaving 5 bases of the junction unmatched. This CDR3 has 16 residues.

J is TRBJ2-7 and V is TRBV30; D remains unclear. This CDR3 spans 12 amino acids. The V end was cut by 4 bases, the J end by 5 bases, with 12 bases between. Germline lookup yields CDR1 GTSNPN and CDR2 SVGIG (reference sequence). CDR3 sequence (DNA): TGTGCCTGGAACGGCAGGAAGGACGAGCAGTACTTC. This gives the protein CAWNGRKDEQYF.

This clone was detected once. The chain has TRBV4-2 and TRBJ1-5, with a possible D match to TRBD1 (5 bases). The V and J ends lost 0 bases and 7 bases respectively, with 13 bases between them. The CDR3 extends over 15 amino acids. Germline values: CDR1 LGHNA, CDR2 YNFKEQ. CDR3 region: CASSQDSGGGQPQHF. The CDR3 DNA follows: TGTGCCAGCAGCCAAGATTCCGGGGGAGGACAGCCCCAGCATTTT.

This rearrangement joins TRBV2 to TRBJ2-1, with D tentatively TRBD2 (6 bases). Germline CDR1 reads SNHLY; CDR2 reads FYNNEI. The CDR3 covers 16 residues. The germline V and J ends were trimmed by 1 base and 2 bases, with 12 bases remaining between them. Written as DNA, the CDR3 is TGTGCCAGCAGTGAAGAGCGAGCGGGCACCTACAATGAGCAGTTCTTC. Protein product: CASSEERAGTYNEQFF.

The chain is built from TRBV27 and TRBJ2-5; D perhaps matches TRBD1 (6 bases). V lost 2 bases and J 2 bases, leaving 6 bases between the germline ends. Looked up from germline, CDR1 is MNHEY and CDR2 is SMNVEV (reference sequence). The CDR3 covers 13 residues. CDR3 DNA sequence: TGTGCCAGCAGTTTACAGGGGCAAGAGACCCAGTACTTC. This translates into CASSLQGQETQYF.

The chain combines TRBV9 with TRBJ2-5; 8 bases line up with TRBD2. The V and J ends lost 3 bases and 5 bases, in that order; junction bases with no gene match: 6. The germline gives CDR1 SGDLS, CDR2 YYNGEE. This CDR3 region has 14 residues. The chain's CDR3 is CASSGTSGGETQYF. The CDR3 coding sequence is TGTGCCAGCAGCGGTACTAGCGGTGGGGAGACCCAGTACTTC.

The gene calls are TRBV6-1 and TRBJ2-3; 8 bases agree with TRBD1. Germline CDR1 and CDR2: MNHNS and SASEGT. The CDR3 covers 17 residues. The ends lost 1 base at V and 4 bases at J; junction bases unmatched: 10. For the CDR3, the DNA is TGTGCCAGCAGTGAAGGGTGGACAGGGTTTGGGTCAGATACGCAGTATTTT. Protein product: CASSEGWTGFGSDTQYF.

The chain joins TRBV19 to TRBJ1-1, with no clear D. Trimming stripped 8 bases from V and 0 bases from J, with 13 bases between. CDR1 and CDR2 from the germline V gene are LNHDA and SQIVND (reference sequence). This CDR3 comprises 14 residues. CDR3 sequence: CASREFLMNTEAFF. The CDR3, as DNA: TGTGCCAGTCGGGAGTTTCTTATGAACACTGAAGCTTTCTTT.